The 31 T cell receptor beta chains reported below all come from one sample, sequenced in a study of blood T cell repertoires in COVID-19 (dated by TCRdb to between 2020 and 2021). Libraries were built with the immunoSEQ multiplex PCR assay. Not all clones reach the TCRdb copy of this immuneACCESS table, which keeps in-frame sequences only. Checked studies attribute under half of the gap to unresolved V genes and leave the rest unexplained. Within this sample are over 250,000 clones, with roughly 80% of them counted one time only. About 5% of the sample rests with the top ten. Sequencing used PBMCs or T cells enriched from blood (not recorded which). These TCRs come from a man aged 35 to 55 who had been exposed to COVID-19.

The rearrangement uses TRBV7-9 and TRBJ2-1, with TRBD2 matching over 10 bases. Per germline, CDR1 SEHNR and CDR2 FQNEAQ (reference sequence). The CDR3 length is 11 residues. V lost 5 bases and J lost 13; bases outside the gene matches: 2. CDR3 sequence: CASSGLADQFF. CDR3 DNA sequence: TGTGCCAGCAGCGGACTAGCGGATCAGTTCTTC.

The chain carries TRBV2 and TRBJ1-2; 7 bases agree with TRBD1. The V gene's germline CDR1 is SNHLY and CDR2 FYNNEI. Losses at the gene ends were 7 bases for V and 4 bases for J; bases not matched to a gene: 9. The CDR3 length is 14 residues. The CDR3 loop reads CASTSDREIYGYTF. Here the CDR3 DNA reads TGTGCCAGCACTAGCGACAGGGAGATCTATGGCTACACCTTC.

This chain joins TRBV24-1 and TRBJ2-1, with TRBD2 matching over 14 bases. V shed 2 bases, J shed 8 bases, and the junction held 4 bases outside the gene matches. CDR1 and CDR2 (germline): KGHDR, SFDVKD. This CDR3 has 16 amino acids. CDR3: CATSDSGLAGAYEQFF. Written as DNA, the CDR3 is TGTGCCACCAGTGATTCGGGACTAGCGGGAGCCTATGAGCAGTTCTTC.

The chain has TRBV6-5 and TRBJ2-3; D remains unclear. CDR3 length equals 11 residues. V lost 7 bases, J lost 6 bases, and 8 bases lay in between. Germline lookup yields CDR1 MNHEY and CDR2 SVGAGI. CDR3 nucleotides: TGTGCCAGCACCGGTCCTGATACGCAGTATTTT. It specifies CASTGPDTQYF.

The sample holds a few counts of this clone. CDR3: CASSDELAGVGSHTDTQYF. The CDR3 DNA sequence: TGCGCCAGCAGTGATGAACTAGCGGGAGTAGGCTCCCACACAGATACGCAGTATTTT. V gene TRBV10-1 combines with J gene TRBJ2-3; 11 bases line up with TRBD2. The germline V gene encodes CDR1 WNHNN and CDR2 SYGVQD (reference sequence). Germline trimming cut 3 bases from V and 2 bases from J; bases unmatched to any gene: 13. The CDR3 extends over 19 amino acids.

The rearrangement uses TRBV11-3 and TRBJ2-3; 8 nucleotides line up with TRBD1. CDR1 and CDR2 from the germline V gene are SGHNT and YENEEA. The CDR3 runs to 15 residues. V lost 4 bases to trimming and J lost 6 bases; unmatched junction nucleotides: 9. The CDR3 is CASSSDRALFDTQYF. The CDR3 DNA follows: TGTGCCAGCAGCTCGGACAGGGCGTTGTTTGATACGCAGTATTTT.

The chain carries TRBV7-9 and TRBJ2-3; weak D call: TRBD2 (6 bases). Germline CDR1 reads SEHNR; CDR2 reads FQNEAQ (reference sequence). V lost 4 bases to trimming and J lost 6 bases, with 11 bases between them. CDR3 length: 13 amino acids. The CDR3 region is CASSYPRGDTQYF. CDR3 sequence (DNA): TGTGCCAGCAGCTACCCCCGGGGGGATACGCAGTATTTT.

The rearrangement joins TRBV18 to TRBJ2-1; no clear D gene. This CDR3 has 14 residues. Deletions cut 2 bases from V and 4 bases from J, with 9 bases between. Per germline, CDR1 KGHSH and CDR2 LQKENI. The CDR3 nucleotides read TGTGCCAGCTCACCATTCGAGGCTTACAATGAGCAGTTCTTC. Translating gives CASSPFEAYNEQFF.

The CDR3 sequence: CASSSFGGTQYF. In DNA form, the CDR3 reads TGTGCCAGCAGTTCTTTTGGCGGGACCCAGTACTTC. The rearrangement uses TRBV12-3 or TRBV12-4 and TRBJ2-5; no clear D gene. Between the trimmed V and J ends, which lost 4 bases and 7 bases, there was a span of 10 bases. There are 12 residues in the CDR3.

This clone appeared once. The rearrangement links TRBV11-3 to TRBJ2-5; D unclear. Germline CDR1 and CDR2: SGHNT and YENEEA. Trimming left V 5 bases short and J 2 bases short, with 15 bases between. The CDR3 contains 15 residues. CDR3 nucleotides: TGTGCCAGCAGCGCGACCCTTACAGATCAAGAGACCCAGTACTTC. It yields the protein CASSATLTDQETQYF.

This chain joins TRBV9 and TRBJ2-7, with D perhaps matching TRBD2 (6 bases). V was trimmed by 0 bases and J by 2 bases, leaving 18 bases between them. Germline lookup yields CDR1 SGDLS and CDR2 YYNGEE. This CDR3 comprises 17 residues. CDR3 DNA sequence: TGTGCCAGCAGCGTAGACTTTAGTGGGGAGCGGGCCTACGAGCAGTACTTC. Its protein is CASSVDFSGERAYEQYF.

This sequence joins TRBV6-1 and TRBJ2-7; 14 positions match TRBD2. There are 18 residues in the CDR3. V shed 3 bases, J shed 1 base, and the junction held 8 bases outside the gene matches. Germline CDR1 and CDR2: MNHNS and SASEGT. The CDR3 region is CASSEGLAGVVGSYEQYF. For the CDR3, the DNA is TGTGCCAGCAGTGAGGGACTAGCGGGAGTAGTTGGATCCTACGAGCAGTACTTC.

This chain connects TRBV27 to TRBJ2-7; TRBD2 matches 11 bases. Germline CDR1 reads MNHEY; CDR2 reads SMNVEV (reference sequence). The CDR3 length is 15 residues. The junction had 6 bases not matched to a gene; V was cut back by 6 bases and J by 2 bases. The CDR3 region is CASRTQGLAAYEQYF. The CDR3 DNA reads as TGTGCCAGCAGGACTCAGGGACTAGCGGCCTACGAGCAGTACTTC.

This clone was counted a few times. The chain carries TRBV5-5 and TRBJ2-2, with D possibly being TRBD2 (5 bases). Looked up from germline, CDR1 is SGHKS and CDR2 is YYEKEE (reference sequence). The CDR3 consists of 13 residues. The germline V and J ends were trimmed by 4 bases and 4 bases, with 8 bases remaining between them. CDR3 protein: CASSRSGTGELFF. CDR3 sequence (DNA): TGTGCCAGCAGCCGGAGCGGCACCGGGGAGCTGTTTTTT.

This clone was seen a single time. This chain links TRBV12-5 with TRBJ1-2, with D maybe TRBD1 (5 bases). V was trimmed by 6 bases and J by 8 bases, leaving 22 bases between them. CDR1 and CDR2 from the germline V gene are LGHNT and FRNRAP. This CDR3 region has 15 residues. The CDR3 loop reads CASGPEWGDLRGYTF. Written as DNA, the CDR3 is TGTGCTAGTGGACCCGAGTGGGGGGACCTTAGGGGCTACACCTTC. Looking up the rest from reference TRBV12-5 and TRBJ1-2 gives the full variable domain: DARVTQTPRHKVTEMGQEVTMRCQPILGHNTVFWYRQTMMQGLELLAYFRNRAPLDDSGMPKDRFSAEMPDATLATLKIQPSEPRDSAVYFCASGPEWGDLRGYTFGSGTRLTVV.

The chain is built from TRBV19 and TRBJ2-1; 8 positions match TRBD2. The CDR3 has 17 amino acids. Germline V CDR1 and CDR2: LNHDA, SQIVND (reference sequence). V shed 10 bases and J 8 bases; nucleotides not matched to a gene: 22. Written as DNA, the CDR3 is TGTGCCACCCAACGGCGGACTACCGTGGCGGGGGGCCATGAGCAGTTCTTC. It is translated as CATQRRTTVAGGHEQFF.

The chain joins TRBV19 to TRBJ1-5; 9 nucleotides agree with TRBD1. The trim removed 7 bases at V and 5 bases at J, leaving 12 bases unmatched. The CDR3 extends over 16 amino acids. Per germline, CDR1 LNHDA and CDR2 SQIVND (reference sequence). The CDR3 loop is CASKDRGHLRDQPQHF. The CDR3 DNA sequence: TGTGCCAGTAAGGACAGGGGCCACTTGAGGGATCAGCCCCAGCATTTT.

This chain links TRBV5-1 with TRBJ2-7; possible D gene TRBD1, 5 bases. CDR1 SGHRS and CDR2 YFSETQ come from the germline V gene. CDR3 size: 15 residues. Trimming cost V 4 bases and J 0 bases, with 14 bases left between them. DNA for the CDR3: TGCGCCAGCAGCGACAGAACTTTCAACTCCTACGAGCAGTACTTC. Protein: CASSDRTFNSYEQYF.

CDR3 nucleotide sequence: TGTGCCAGCAGCCAGACAGGGGGAAATGAAAAACTGTTTTTT. This sequence encodes CASSQTGGNEKLFF. V usage is TRBV9 and J usage is TRBJ1-4; 9 positions agree with TRBD1. J gave up 5 bases and V 4 bases, and 3 bases lay outside the gene matches. The V gene's germline CDR1 is SGDLS and CDR2 YYNGEE. The CDR3 is 14 residues long.

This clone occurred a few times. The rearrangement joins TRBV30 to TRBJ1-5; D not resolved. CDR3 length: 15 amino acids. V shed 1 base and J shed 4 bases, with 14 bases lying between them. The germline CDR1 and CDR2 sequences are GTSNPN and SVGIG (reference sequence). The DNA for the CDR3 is TGTGCCTGGAGTGATTCTGGCAGGAATAATCAGCCCCAGCATTTT. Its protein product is CAWSDSGRNNQPQHF.

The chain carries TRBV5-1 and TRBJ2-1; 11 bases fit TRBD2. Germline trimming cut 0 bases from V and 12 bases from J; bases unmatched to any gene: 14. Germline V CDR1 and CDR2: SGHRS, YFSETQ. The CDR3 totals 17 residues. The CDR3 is CASSLGLAGNLGEGQFF. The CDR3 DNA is TGCGCCAGCAGCTTGGGACTAGCGGGGAACCTTGGTGAAGGGCAGTTCTTC.

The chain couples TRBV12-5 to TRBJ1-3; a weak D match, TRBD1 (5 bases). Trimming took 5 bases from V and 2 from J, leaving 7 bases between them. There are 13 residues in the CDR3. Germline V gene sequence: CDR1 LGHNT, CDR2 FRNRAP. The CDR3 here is CASGRGPGNTIYF. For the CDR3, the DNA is TGTGCTAGTGGTAGGGGTCCTGGAAACACCATATATTTT.

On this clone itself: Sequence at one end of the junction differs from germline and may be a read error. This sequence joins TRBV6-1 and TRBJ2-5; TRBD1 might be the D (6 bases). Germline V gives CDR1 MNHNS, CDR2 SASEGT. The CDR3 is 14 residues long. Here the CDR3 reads CASSDAGAALPLNF. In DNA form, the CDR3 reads TGTGCCAGCAGTGACGCAGGGGCGGCTCTGCCTTTGAACTTC.

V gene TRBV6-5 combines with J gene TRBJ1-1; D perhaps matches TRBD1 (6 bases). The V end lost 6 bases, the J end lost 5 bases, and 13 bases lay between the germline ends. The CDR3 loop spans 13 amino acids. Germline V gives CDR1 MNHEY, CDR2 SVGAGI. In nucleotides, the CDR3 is TGTGCCAGCAGGGCCCCAGGGGAGACTGAAGCTTTCTTT. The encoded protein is CASRAPGETEAFF.

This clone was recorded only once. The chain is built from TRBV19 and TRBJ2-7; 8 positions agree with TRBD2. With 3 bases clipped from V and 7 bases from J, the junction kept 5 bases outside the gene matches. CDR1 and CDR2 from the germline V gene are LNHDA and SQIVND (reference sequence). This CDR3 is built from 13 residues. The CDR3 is CASSIGREWEQYF. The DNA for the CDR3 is TGTGCCAGTAGTATCGGGAGGGAATGGGAGCAGTACTTC.

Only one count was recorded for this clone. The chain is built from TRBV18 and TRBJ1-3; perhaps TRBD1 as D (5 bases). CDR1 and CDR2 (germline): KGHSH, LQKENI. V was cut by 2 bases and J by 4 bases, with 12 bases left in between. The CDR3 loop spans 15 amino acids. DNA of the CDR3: TGTGCCAGCTCACCAGGGCAGGGAGGAGGAAACACCATATATTTT. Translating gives CASSPGQGGGNTIYF.

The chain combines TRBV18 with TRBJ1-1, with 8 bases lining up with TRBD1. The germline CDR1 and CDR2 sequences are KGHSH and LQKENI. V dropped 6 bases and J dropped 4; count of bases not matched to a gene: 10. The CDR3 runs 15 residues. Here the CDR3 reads CASSPRTGIFTEAFF. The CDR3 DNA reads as TGTGCCAGCTCCCCCCGGACAGGGATTTTCACTGAAGCTTTCTTT.

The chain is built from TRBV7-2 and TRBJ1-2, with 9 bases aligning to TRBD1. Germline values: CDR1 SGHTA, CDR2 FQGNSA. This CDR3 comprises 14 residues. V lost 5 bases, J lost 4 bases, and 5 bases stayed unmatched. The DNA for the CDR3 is TGTGCCAGCAGCCCCGGGACAGGGCCCTATGGCTACACCTTC. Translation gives CASSPGTGPYGYTF. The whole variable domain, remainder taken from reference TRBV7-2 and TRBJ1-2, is GAGVSQSPSNKVTEKGKDVELRCDPISGHTALYWYRQSLGQGLEFLIYFQGNSAPDKSGLPSDRFSAERTGGSVSTLTIQRTQQEDSAVYLCASSPGTGPYGYTFGSGTRLTVV.

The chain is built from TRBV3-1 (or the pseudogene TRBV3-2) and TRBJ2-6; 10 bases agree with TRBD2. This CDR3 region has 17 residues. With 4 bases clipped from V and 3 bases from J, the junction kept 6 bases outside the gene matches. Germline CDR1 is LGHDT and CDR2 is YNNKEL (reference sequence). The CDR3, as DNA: TGTGCCAGCAGCCCAAGCGGGAGGGCCAATGGGGCCAACGTCCTGACTTTC. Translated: CASSPSGRANGANVLTF.

The CDR3 is CASSQGQAAGEQYF. The CDR3 DNA sequence: TGTGCCAGCAGCCAGGGACAGGCGGCGGGCGAGCAGTACTTC. V and J are TRBV7-9 and TRBJ2-7; 8 bases agree with TRBD1. The CDR3 is 14 residues long. V lost 5 bases and J lost 6; bases outside the gene matches: 9. The germline V gene has CDR1 SEHNR and CDR2 FQNEAQ (reference sequence). Full variable domain (outside the CDR3, taken from reference TRBV7-9 and TRBJ2-7): DTGVSQNPRHKITKRGQNVTFRCDPISEHNRLYWYRQTLGQGPEFLTYFQNEAQLEKSRLLSDRFSAERPKGSFSTLEIQRTEQGDSAMYLCASSQGQAAGEQYFGPGTRLTVT.

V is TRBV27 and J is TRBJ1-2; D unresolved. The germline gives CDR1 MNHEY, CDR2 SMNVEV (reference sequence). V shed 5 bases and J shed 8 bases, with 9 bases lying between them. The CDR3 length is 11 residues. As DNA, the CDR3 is TGTGCCAGCAGTAGCGAAGGAGGCTACACCTTC. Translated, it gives CASSSEGGYTF.